The 12 T cell receptor beta chains presented below share a single source sample, sequenced in a study of blood T cell repertoires in COVID-19. Sequencing used immunoSEQ multiplex PCR; TCRdb keeps in-frame clones, though not all of them. Altogether about 170,000 clones are present, about 86% being singletons, with the ten largest covering 7% to 8%. The sample comprised peripheral blood. The receptors come from a woman older than 75 in a cohort sampled during active or convalescent COVID-19.

J is TRBJ2-7 and V is TRBV5-6; 9 positions agree with TRBD2. Germline CDR1 SGHDT, CDR2 YYEEEE. Losses at the gene ends were 4 bases for V and 3 bases for J; bases not matched to a gene: 11. CDR3 size: 16 residues. In nucleotides, the CDR3 is TGTGCCAGCAGCGAACCTTGGTGCGGGAGGGACTACGAGCAGTACGTC. It translates to CASSEPWCGRDYEQYV.

The chain uses TRBV18 and TRBJ1-1; a possible D gene is TRBD1 (6 bases). The CDR3 length is 15 residues. The V end lost 6 bases, the J end lost 1 base, and 15 bases lay between the germline ends. Germline-derived CDR1 and CDR2 are KGHSH and LQKENI. CDR3 sequence (DNA): TGTGCCAGCTCCTCCGGGACACCGTGGAACACTGAAGCTTTCTTT. It specifies CASSSGTPWNTEAFF.

Of note for this clone: The same CDR3 can be traced to other DNA sequences in this sample. The chain is built from TRBV10-3 and TRBJ1-5, with D possibly TRBD1 on 5 matching bases. Per germline, CDR1 ENHRY and CDR2 SYGVKD. V was shortened by 3 bases and J by 4 bases, with 10 bases between the two germline ends. This CDR3 is 14 amino acids long. CDR3 coding DNA: TGTGCCATCAGTGAAGGGCAGGGAAATCAGCCCCAGCATTTT. Translating gives CAISEGQGNQPQHF.

CDR3 in DNA: TGTGCCAGCAGTGTGGGGGGACAGAAATACGAGCAGTACGTC. Its protein is CASSVGGQKYEQYV. The chain recombines TRBV2 with TRBJ2-7; D possibly corresponds to TRBD1 (7 bases). V was shortened by 4 bases and J by 4 bases, with 14 bases between the two germline ends. This CDR3 is 14 amino acids long. The V gene's germline CDR1 is SNHLY and CDR2 FYNNEI.

The chain has TRBV4-1 and TRBJ2-7; the match to TRBD2 covers 8 bases. The CDR3 has 16 residues. V shed 2 bases and J 1 base; nucleotides not matched to a gene: 7. Germline loops: CDR1 MGHRA, CDR2 YSYEKL. The CDR3 region has the DNA TGCGCCAGCAGCCAAACCCGGGGGGGCCCTTCCTACGAGCAGTACTTC. Protein sequence: CASSQTRGGPSYEQYF.

The chain joins TRBV5-5 to TRBJ2-5; D gene unclear. V lost 4 bases and J lost 3, with 10 bases in between. The CDR3 sequence is 13 residues long. Germline V gene data show CDR1 as SGHKS and CDR2 as YYEKEE (reference sequence). Here the CDR3 DNA reads TGTGCCAGCAGCGCCACCGGAGAAGAGACCCAGTACTTC. Translated: CASSATGEETQYF. Drawing the rest from reference TRBV5-5 and TRBJ2-5, the complete variable domain is DAGVTQSPTHLIKTRGQQVTLRCSPISGHKSVSWYQQVLGQGPQFIFQYYEKEERGRGNFPDRFSARQFPNYSSELNVNALLLGDSALYLCASSATGEETQYFGPGTRLLVL.

The chain recombines TRBV4-3 with TRBJ1-6; TRBD1 might be the D (6 bases). The germline gives CDR1 LGHNA, CDR2 YSLEER. This CDR3 spans 18 amino acids. V gave up 4 bases and J gave up 0 bases, with 16 bases separating them. CDR3: CASSLQTGRGSYNSPLHF. DNA of the CDR3: TGCGCCAGCAGCCTACAGACAGGTCGAGGCTCCTATAATTCACCCCTCCACTTT.

J is TRBJ2-7 and V is TRBV7-6, with 11 bases lining up with TRBD2. Per germline, CDR1 SGHVS and CDR2 FNYEAQ. CDR3 length: 16 amino acids. The ends lost 5 bases at V and 2 bases at J; junction bases unmatched: 8. The CDR3: CASSQRPSGGPYEQYF. In DNA, the CDR3 is TGTGCCAGCAGCCAAAGACCTAGCGGGGGGCCCTACGAGCAGTACTTC.

V gene TRBV14 combines with J gene TRBJ1-1; no clear D gene. Germline V lookup: CDR1 SGHDN, CDR2 FVKESK. Trimming left V 0 bases short and J 1 base short, with 9 bases between. The CDR3 consists of 15 residues. The CDR3 loop is CASSQDSNRNTEAFF. CDR3 sequence (DNA): TGTGCCAGCAGCCAAGATTCAAACAGGAACACTGAAGCTTTCTTT.

The chain employs TRBV27 and TRBJ1-2, with 7 bases matching TRBD1. CDR1 is MNHEY and CDR2 is SMNVEV in the germline V gene (reference sequence). The CDR3 has 15 residues. V was clipped by 2 bases and J by 1 base; unmatched bases: 4. CDR3 region: CASSLGQERNYGYTF. CDR3 nucleotide sequence: TGTGCCAGCAGTTTAGGACAGGAACGTAACTATGGCTACACCTTC.

The chain links TRBV4-3 to TRBJ1-1; TRBD1 might be the D (5 bases). Between the trimmed V and J ends, which lost 4 bases and 1 base, there was a span of 13 bases. The germline gives CDR1 LGHNA, CDR2 YSLEER. The CDR3 is 15 amino acids. The CDR3, as DNA: TGCGCCAGCAGCCTCGAAGGAGGGACGAACACTGAAGCTTTCTTT. It encodes CASSLEGGTNTEAFF.

The V gene is TRBV7-2, the J gene TRBJ2-7; TRBD2 matches 7 bases. This CDR3 is built from 15 residues. With V trimmed by 2 bases and J by 3 bases, 7 bases remained unmatched. Per the germline V gene, CDR1 is SGHTA and CDR2 is FQGNSA. CDR3 amino acids: CASSLLLRGSYEQYF. The CDR3 DNA follows: TGTGCCAGCAGCTTACTCTTGCGGGGGAGCTACGAGCAGTACTTC.